This TCR beta chain comes out of a study of CD8+ T cells in alopecia areata. Germline V gives CDR1 KGHSH, CDR2 LQKENI. Trimming removed 2 bases from V and 2 bases from J, with 10 bases in between. CDR3 length: 15 amino acids. Worth noting for this clone: Its specificity is not known.

Peripheral blood, together with lesional scalp punch biopsies, was collected from alopecia areata patients. Starting from PBMCs, sorting isolated CD4+ and CD8+ T cells. Extracted RNA was reverse transcribed, and the resulting cDNA served as sequencing template. Repertoires were generated with immunoSEQ multiplex PCR, while TCRdb's copy carries only in-frame clones and drops some. The table has more than 150,000 clones, around 50% seen once; the top ten hold 14% to 15%. Findings and caveats of the study: The study found higher clonality in lesional than normal scalp, especially in alopecia totalis/universalis.

Sequenced material: CD4+ T cells sorted from blood, taken at week 0. The sequence came from a human donor with alopecia areata. The chain has TRBV18 and TRBJ1-5; D remains ambiguous. This CDR3 reads CASSPGGRGNQPQHF. The CDR3 DNA is TGTGCCAGCTCACCAGGAGGTAGGGGCAATCAGCCCCAGCATTTT.